This TCR beta chain was sequenced for a study of spatial heterogeneity in lung cancer. Time point here: sample taken at primary tumor resection. Researchers sequenced whole RNA taken from tumor, nontumor lung or frozen PBMC without sorting. The donor population consisted of approximately 70 patients with untreated, early-stage non-small cell lung cancer. The presence of a unique molecular identifier marked each TCR cDNA molecule. TCRdb re-analysed the 5' RACE reads in MiXCR, keeping a single row per CDR3 protein. The sample contains some 37,000 distinct CDR3 sequences, 6.5% to 8.5% of which appear only once. Germline V gene sequence: CDR1 SNHLY, CDR2 FYNNEI. The CDR3 covers 16 residues. J gave up 6 bases and V 6 bases, and 11 bases lay outside the gene matches.

The material was PBMCs, obtained at surgery. This chain joins TRBV2 and TRBJ2-3, with 11 bases fitting TRBD2. This receptor was taken from a male donor with early-stage non-small cell lung cancer. CDR3: CASRAGTSGTRDTQYF. DNA for the CDR3: TGTGCCAGCAGGGCCGGGACTAGCGGTACTAGGGATACGCAGTATTTT.